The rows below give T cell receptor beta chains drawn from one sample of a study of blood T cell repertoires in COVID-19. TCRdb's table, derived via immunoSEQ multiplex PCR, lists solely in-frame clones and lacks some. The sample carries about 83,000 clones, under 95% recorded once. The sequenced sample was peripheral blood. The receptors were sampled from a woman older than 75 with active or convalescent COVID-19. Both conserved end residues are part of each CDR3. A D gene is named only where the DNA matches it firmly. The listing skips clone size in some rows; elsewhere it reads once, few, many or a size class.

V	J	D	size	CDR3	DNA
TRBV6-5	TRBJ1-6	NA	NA	CASSYGSRHNSPLHF	TGTGCCAGCAGTTACGGAAGCAGGCATAATTCACCCCTCCACTTT
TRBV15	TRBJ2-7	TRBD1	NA	CATSRRDSPYEQYF	TGTGCCACCAGCAGACGGGACAGTCCCTACGAGCAGTACTTC
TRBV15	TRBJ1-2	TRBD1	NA	CATSNRQGGYGYTF	TGTGCCACCAGCAACCGACAGGGTGGCTATGGCTACACCTTC
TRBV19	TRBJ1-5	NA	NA	CASSIHRGNQPQHF	TGTGCCAGTAGTATTCACAGGGGCAATCAGCCCCAGCATTTT
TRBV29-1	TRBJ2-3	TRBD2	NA	CSVLSGGGDTQYF	TGCAGCGTCCTCAGCGGGGGGGGAGATACGCAGTATTTT
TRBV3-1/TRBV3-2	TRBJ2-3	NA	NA	CASSQGPEDTQYF	TGTGCCAGCAGCCAAGGTCCAGAAGATACGCAGTATTTT
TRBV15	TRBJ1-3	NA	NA	CATSRDPGAGNTIYF	TGTGCCACCAGCAGAGATCCAGGGGCTGGAAACACCATATATTTT
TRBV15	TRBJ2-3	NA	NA	CATSRAPSSTDTQYF	TGTGCCACCAGCAGAGCCCCGTCTAGCACAGATACGCAGTATTTT
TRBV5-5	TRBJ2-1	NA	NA	CASSLSTYREQFF	TGTGCCAGCAGCCTTTCTACCTACAGGGAGCAGTTCTTC
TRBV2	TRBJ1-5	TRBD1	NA	CASRGTGGNQPQHF	TGTGCCAGCAGAGGGACAGGGGGCAATCAGCCCCAGCATTTT
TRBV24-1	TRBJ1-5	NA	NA	CATSAGGIGNQPQHF	TGTGCCACCAGTGCCGGGGGGATCGGCAATCAGCCCCAGCATTTT
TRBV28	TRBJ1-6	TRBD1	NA	CASYSSPGQGDLSLHF	TGTGCCAGTTACTCCAGCCCGGGACAGGGTGATTTGTCCCTCCACTTT
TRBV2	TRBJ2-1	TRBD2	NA	CASGIAGGKYYEQFF	TGTGCCAGCGGGATAGCGGGGGGAAAATATTATGAGCAGTTCTTC
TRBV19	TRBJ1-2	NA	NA	CASSIGGRGYTF	TGTGCCAGTAGTATCGGAGGACGTGGCTACACCTTC
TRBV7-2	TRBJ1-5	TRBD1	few	CASSLTLGQGNQPQHF	TGTGCCAGCAGCTTAACGTTAGGACAGGGTAATCAGCCCCAGCATTTT
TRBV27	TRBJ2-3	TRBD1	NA	CASSSGGAPLSTDTQYF	TGTGCCAGCAGTTCAGGGGGCGCTCCCCTAAGCACAGATACGCAGTATTTT
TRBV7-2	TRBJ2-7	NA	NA	CASSPDSGIREQYF	TGTGCCAGCAGCCCGGACAGTGGTATAAGGGAGCAGTACTTC
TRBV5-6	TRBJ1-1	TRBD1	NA	CASSSGWTGYTEAFF	TGTGCCAGCAGCTCCGGTTGGACAGGGTATACTGAAGCTTTCTTT
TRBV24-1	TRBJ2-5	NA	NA	CATSVTGQQETQYF	TGTGCCACCAGTGTCACAGGACAGCAAGAGACCCAGTACTTC
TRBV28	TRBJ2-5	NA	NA	CASFGGRETQYF	TGTGCCAGCTTCGGGGGGCGTGAGACCCAGTACTTC
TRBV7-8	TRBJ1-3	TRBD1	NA	CASSPQGGGNTIYF	TGTGCCAGCAGCCCGCAGGGGGGTGGAAACACCATATATTTT
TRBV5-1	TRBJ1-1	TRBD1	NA	CASSLGGQENTEAFF	TGCGCCAGCAGCTTGGGGGGACAGGAGAACACTGAAGCTTTCTTT
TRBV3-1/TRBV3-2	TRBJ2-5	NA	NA	CASSGQHQETQYF	TGTGCCAGCAGTGGACAGCACCAAGAGACCCAGTACTTC
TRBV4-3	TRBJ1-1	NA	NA	CASSHYPGGLGTEAFF	TGCGCCAGCAGCCACTACCCTGGGGGACTGGGGACTGAAGCTTTCTTT
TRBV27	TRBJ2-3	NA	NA	CASSPLGGPTDTQYF	TGTGCCAGCAGTCCACTCGGGGGGCCCACAGATACGCAGTATTTT
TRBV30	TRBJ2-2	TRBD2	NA	CAWSVNWGGTGELFF	TGTGCCTGGAGTGTAAACTGGGGGGGCACCGGGGAGCTGTTTTTT
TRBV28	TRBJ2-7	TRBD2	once	CATAPSGGPVWYF	TGTGCCACAGCACCTAGCGGGGGCCCTGTTTGGTACTTC
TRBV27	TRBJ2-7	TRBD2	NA	CASSFSGGPNEQYF	TGTGCCAGCAGTTTCTCGGGGGGGCCCAACGAGCAGTACTTT
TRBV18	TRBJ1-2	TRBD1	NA	CASSPPDRGRGNYGYTF	TGTGCCAGCTCACCACCGGACAGGGGACGGGGTAACTATGGCTACACCTTC
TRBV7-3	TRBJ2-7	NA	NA	CASSLTGAIREQYF	TGTGCCAGCAGCCTAACGGGGGCTATCCGCGAGCAGTACTTC
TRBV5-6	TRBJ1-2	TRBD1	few	CASSWDSINYGYTF	TGTGCCAGCAGCTGGGACAGCATTAACTATGGCTACACCTTC
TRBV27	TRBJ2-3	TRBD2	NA	CASSKAGGPGDTQYF	TGTGCCAGCAGCAAAGCGGGGGGGCCGGGAGATACGCAGTATTTT
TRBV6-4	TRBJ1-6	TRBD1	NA	CASSPTGGGTYNSPLHF	TGTGCCAGCAGTCCAACAGGGGGAGGAACCTATAATTCACCCCTCCACTTT
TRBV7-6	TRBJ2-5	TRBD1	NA	CASSRGTGQETQYF	TGTGCCAGCAGCAGGGGGACAGGGCAAGAGACCCAGTACTTC
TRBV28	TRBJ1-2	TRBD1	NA	CASSLRTGGASGYTF	TGTGCCAGCAGTTTGAGGACAGGGGGCGCGTCTGGCTACACCTTC
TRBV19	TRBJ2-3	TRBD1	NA	CASSIWTGSTDTQYF	TGTGCCAGTAGTATATGGACAGGTAGCACAGATACGCAGTATTTT
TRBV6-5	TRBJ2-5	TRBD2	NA	CASTLSGGKETQYF	TGTGCCAGCACCTTGAGCGGGGGGAAAGAGACCCAGTACTTC
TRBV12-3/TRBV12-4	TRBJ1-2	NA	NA	CASSLQGLYGYTF	TGTGCCAGCAGCTTACAGGGACTCTATGGCTACACCTTC
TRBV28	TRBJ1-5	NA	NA	CASSGPQGPYYSNQPQHF	TGTGCCAGCAGTGGGCCACAGGGCCCATACTATAGCAATCAGCCCCAGCATTTT
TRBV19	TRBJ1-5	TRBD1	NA	CASSIRGQTNQPQHF	TGTGCCAGTAGTATCAGGGGACAGACCAATCAGCCCCAGCATTTT
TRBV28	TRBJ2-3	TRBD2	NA	CASRTSGGATDTQYF	TGTGCCAGCAGGACTAGCGGGGGGGCCACAGATACGCAGTATTTT
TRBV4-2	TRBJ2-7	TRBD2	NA	CASSQLLAGDGYEQYF	TGTGCCAGCAGCCAATTGCTAGCGGGAGACGGCTACGAGCAGTACTTC
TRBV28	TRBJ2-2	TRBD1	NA	CASSFGTGGSTGELFF	TGTGCCAGCAGTTTTGGGACAGGGGGGAGCACCGGGGAGCTGTTTTTT
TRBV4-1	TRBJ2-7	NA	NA	CASSQAPQGGSYEQYF	TGCGCCAGCAGCCAAGCGCCACAGGGGGGGTCCTACGAGCAGTACTTC
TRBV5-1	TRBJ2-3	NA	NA	CASRGLQGALDTQYF	TGCGCCAGCAGGGGGCTCCAGGGTGCCCTAGATACGCAGTATTTT
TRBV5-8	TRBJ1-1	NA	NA	CASSYQANTEAFF	TGTGCCAGCAGCTATCAGGCGAACACTGAAGCTTTCTTT
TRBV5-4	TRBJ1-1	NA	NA	CASSLGPQDTEAFF	TGTGCCAGCAGCTTAGGCCCTCAGGACACTGAAGCTTTCTTT
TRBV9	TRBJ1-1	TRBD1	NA	CASSPRQGTTEAFF	TGTGCCAGCAGCCCCCGACAGGGGACAACTGAAGCTTTCTTT
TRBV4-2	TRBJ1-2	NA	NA	CASSQEGDYGYTF	TGTGCCAGCAGCCAAGAAGGAGACTATGGCTACACCTTC
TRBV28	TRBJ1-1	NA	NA	CASSPGTTRWTEAFF	TGTGCCAGCAGTCCGGGGACAACCCGGTGGACTGAAGCTTTCTTT
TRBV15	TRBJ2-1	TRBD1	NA	CATSPDRVNEQFF	TGTGCCACCAGCCCGGACAGGGTGAATGAGCAGTTCTTC
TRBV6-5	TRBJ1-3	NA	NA	CASSRDNYSGNTIYF	TGTGCCAGCAGCCGGGACAATTACTCTGGAAACACCATATATTTT
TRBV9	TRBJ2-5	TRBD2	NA	CASSRWEGETQYF	TGTGCCAGCAGCAGATGGGAGGGAGAGACCCAGTACTTC
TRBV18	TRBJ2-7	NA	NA	CASSLTTSYEQYF	TGTGCCAGCTCACTGACAACCTCCTACGAGCAGTACTTC
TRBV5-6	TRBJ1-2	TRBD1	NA	CASTSGQGGSGYTF	TGTGCCAGCACCTCCGGACAGGGAGGATCGGGCTACACCTTC
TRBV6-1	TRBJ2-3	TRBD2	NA	CASSERGGGLDTQYF	TGTGCCAGTAGTGAACGGGGGGGTGGGCTAGATACGCAGTATTTT
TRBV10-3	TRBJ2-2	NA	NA	CAIGTGDTGELFF	TGTGCCATCGGGACGGGAGACACCGGGGAGCTGTTTTTT
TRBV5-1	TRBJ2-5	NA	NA	CASSLGSGPGETQYF	TGCGCCAGCAGCTTAGGTTCAGGCCCCGGGGAAACCCAGTACTTC
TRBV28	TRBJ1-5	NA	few	CASSLRDLTTGLGPQHF	TGTGCCAGCAGTTTACGGGACCTAACCACAGGGCTGGGGCCCCAGCATTTT
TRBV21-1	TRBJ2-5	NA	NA	CASAPGIKETQYF	TGTGCCAGCGCCCCGGGTATAAAAGAGACCCAGTACTTC